This T cell receptor beta chain is drawn from a study of blood T cells in healthy people across ages. A second PCR of 7 to 11 cycles used a sample-barcoded 5' primer and a J-beta primer mix. Each cDNA molecule was tagged by a template-switch adaptor with 12 random nucleotides. MiXCR, applied by TCRdb to the 5' RACE reads, yields one record per CDR3 protein. Here the sample spans 1.2 million to 1.5 million distinct CDR3 sequences, approximately 42% being singletons. At least 7 million PBMCs were isolated per sample. This CDR3 region has 22 residues. Per germline, CDR1 MNHEY and CDR2 SVGAGI. The source is a woman aged 18-29 years in good health. Sequencing was performed on blood. The chain is built from TRBV6-5 and TRBJ2-5; maybe TRBD2 (6 bases). Gene TRBJ2-7 matches the end of the DNA better, so the J call may be wrong. The CDR3 protein is CASSYSGRQPRRGGLSQYEQYF. The CDR3 DNA follows: TGTGCCAGCAGTTACTCAGGCAGACAGCCGCGAAGAGGAGGGTTGTCTCAATACGAGCAGTACTTC.